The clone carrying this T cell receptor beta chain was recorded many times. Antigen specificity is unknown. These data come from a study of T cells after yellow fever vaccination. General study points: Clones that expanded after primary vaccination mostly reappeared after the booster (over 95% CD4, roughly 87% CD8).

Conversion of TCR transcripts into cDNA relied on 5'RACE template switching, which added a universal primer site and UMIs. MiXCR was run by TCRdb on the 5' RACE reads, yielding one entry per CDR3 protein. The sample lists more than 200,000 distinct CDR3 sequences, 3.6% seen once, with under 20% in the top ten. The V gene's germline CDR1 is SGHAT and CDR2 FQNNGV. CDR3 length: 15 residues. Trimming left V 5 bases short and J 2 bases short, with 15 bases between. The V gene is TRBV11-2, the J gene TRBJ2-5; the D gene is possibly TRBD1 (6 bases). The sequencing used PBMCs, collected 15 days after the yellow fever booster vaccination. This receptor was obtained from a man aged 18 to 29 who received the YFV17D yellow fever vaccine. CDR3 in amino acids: CASSLSLTGQETQYF. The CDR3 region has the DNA TGTGCCAGCAGCCTATCTCTCACAGGGCAAGAGACCCAGTACTTC.